Below, 27 T cell receptor beta chains from the same sample are listed, as sequenced in a study of tumor-infiltrating lymphocytes in localized non-small cell lung cancer. Sequencing used immunoSEQ multiplex PCR; TCRdb keeps in-frame clones, though not all of them. Of tens of thousands of clones in the sample, approximately 59% were seen once. The source material was lung tumor tissue. The receptor set was obtained from a human donor with non-small cell lung cancer.

This CDR3 reads CASRPLAGGPADTQYF. The CDR3 nucleotides read TGTGCCAGCAGACCTCTAGCGGGAGGGCCCGCAGATACGCAGTATTTT. V usage is TRBV6-4 and J usage is TRBJ2-3, with 12 positions matching TRBD2. With V trimmed by 6 bases and J by 4 bases, 8 bases remained unmatched. Germline V CDR1 and CDR2: MRHNA, SNTAGT. The CDR3 runs 16 residues.

This CDR3 is CASSLMGQGANEQFF. CDR3 coding DNA: TGTGCCAGCAGCTTAATGGGACAGGGGGCAAATGAGCAGTTCTTC. The chain carries TRBV11-3 and TRBJ2-1; TRBD1 agrees at 12 bases. CDR1 and CDR2 from the germline V gene are SGHNT and YENEEA. The CDR3 is 15 residues long. J lost 7 bases, V lost 2 bases, and 3 bases had no gene match.

This clone came up a few times. This chain links TRBV18 with TRBJ2-2, with 9 bases that match TRBD2. This CDR3 is built from 17 residues. Germline V lookup: CDR1 KGHSH, CDR2 LQKENI. V gave up 1 base and J gave up 4 bases; unmatched junction bases: 7. This chain's CDR3 is CASSPQASGIGTGELFF. In DNA, the CDR3 is TGTGCCAGCTCACCACAGGCTAGCGGGATCGGCACCGGGGAGCTGTTTTTT.

This clone came up a few times. The chain couples TRBV6-4 to TRBJ2-1, with TRBD2 as a possible D gene (6 bases). The V gene's germline CDR1 is MRHNA and CDR2 SNTAGT. Trimming left V 4 bases short and J 4 bases short, with 8 bases between. The CDR3 has 13 amino acids. The CDR3 region is CASSVAEYNEQFF. The CDR3 DNA follows: TGTGCCAGCAGTGTAGCGGAGTACAATGAGCAGTTCTTC.

The chain joins TRBV19 to TRBJ1-4; TRBD1 matches at 10 bases. Per the germline V gene, CDR1 is LNHDA and CDR2 is SQIVND (reference sequence). The CDR3 consists of 13 residues. The junction had 2 bases not matched to a gene; V was cut back by 7 bases and J by 6 bases. CDR3 region: CASTGTGDEKLFF. The CDR3, as DNA: TGTGCCAGTACCGGGACAGGGGATGAAAAACTGTTTTTT.

The chain employs TRBV29-1 and TRBJ2-2; weak D call: TRBD1 (6 bases). Germline V gives CDR1 SQVTM, CDR2 ANQGSEA. V shed 2 bases and J shed 1 base, with 17 bases lying between them. The CDR3 sequence is 17 residues long. CDR3 amino acids: CSVERGGSGENTGELFF. CDR3 coding DNA: TGCAGCGTTGAACGCGGCGGGTCAGGGGAGAACACCGGGGAGCTGTTTTTT.

CDR3 DNA: TGCGCCAGCAGCCGGGACAGGCTTTTCGACGAGCAGTACTTC. Amino acids: CASSRDRLFDEQYF. V gene TRBV5-1 combines with J gene TRBJ2-7; 8 nucleotides align to TRBD1. Per germline, CDR1 SGHRS and CDR2 YFSETQ. Germline trimming cut 4 bases from V and 5 bases from J; bases unmatched to any gene: 8. The CDR3 spans 14 residues.

V usage is TRBV19 and J usage is TRBJ1-2; TRBD1 might be the D (5 bases). The length of the CDR3 is 15 residues. Trimming cost V 5 bases and J 2 bases, with 15 bases left between them. Germline CDR1 is LNHDA and CDR2 is SQIVND (reference sequence). The CDR3 nucleotides are TGTGCCAGTAGTCCAGGCGGGGGGAGAAACTATGGCTACACCTTC. Translated, it gives CASSPGGGRNYGYTF.

This clone was counted a single time. The V call is TRBV19, the J call TRBJ1-5, with D possibly TRBD1 on 5 matching bases. Deletions cut 5 bases from V and 5 bases from J, with 13 bases between. The germline V gene encodes CDR1 LNHDA and CDR2 SQIVND (reference sequence). The length of the CDR3 is 14 residues. CDR3 region: CASSLGGDDQPQHF. The CDR3 DNA reads TGTGCCAGTAGTCTGGGAGGGGATGATCAGCCCCAGCATTTT.

The chain recombines TRBV19 with TRBJ2-7, with TRBD1 matching over 9 bases. J gave up 0 bases and V 5 bases, and 8 bases lay outside the gene matches. Germline V gene lookup returns CDR1 LNHDA and CDR2 SQIVND (reference sequence). This CDR3 is built from 16 residues. The CDR3 region has the DNA TGTGCCAGTAGTGGACAGGGGACCCTTTACTCCTACGAGCAGTACTTC. Protein: CASSGQGTLYSYEQYF.

This clone counts as medium-sized (0.01 to 0.1%). The rearrangement joins TRBV30 to TRBJ2-3, with D unresolved. This CDR3 region has 12 residues. The germline V and J ends were trimmed by 0 bases and 2 bases, with 3 bases remaining between them. Germline V gene lookup returns CDR1 GTSNPN and CDR2 SVGIG (reference sequence). The CDR3 region has the DNA TGTGCCTGGAGTGTACTCACAGATACGCAGTATTTT. This translates into CAWSVLTDTQYF. The entire variable domain, with the rest obtained from reference TRBV30 and TRBJ2-3, is as follows: SQTIHQWPATLVQPVGSPLSLECTVEGTSNPNLYWYRQAAGRGLQLLFYSVGIGQISSEVPQNLSASRPQDRQFILSSKKLLLSDSGFYLCAWSVLTDTQYFGPGTRLTVL.

This chain links TRBV5-4 with TRBJ2-5, with TRBD2 matching 8 bases. Germline V CDR1 and CDR2: SGHNT, YYREEE (reference sequence). This CDR3 spans 16 amino acids. V was clipped by 2 bases and J by 5 bases; unmatched bases: 11. The CDR3 DNA sequence: TGTGCCAGCAGCTTTGCGGGGGGCGGCGCAGGGGAGACCCAGTACTTC. It specifies CASSFAGGGAGETQYF. The full variable domain, rest sourced from reference TRBV5-4 and TRBJ2-5, is ETGVTQSPTHLIKTRGQQVTLRCSSQSGHNTVSWYQQALGQGPQFIFQYYREEENGRGNFPPRFSGLQFPNYSSELNVNALELDDSALYLCASSFAGGGAGETQYFGPGTRLLVL.

This clone was seen a handful of times. The chain employs TRBV2 and TRBJ2-1, with D hard to call. The CDR3 runs to 13 residues. Germline CDR1 and CDR2: SNHLY and FYNNEI. The V end lost 10 bases, the J end lost 10 bases, and 20 bases lay between the germline ends. CDR3 amino acids: CATKQDLGGEQFF. CDR3 nucleotide sequence: TGTGCCACCAAGCAGGATTTAGGCGGAGAGCAGTTCTTC.

CDR3 DNA: TGTGCCAGTAGTTCTGGGGCCGGTGGCTATGGCTACACCTTC. Encoded protein: CASSSGAGGYGYTF. This sequence joins TRBV19 and TRBJ1-2; a weak D match, TRBD1 (5 bases). The CDR3 loop spans 14 amino acids. Germline V gene lookup returns CDR1 LNHDA and CDR2 SQIVND (reference sequence). Deletions cut 5 bases from V and 4 bases from J, with 14 bases between.

The chain couples TRBV27 to TRBJ1-2; 8 positions match TRBD1. CDR3 size: 15 residues. V was clipped by 4 bases and J by 5 bases; unmatched bases: 9. CDR1 and CDR2 (germline): MNHEY, SMNVEV (reference sequence). The CDR3 bases are TGTGCCAGCAGTTCAATACGGGGACAGGTTTATGGCTACACCTTC. Protein sequence: CASSSIRGQVYGYTF.

V is TRBV9 and J is TRBJ2-3; D uncertain. Germline CDR1 is SGDLS and CDR2 is YYNGEE. The CDR3 has 14 amino acids. Trimming took off 0 bases at V and 6 bases at J, with 11 bases between the two ends. CDR3 coding DNA: TGTGCCAGCAGCGTAGACGAGACGGCGGATACGCAGTATTTT. Protein sequence: CASSVDETADTQYF.

The chain links TRBV4-2 to TRBJ1-1, with D unresolved. The CDR3 extends over 11 amino acids. Germline-derived CDR1 and CDR2 are LGHNA and YNFKEQ. V lost 8 bases and J lost 5, with 9 bases in between. The chain's CDR3 is CASEEGTEAFF. CDR3 in DNA: TGTGCCAGCGAGGAAGGGACTGAAGCTTTCTTT.

This chain joins TRBV15 and TRBJ2-5; D not certain. CDR1 is LNHNV and CDR2 is YYDKDF in the germline V gene (reference sequence). The V end lost 0 bases, the J end lost 4 bases, and 6 bases lay between the germline ends. This CDR3 is built from 13 residues. The CDR3 DNA reads as TGTGCCACCAGCAGAGAGCGTGTAGAGACCCAGTACTTC. As protein: CATSRERVETQYF.

The rearrangement joins TRBV5-4 to TRBJ1-1, with D unclear. The germline CDR1 and CDR2 sequences are SGHNT and YYREEE (reference sequence). Trimming stripped 0 bases from V and 1 base from J, with 10 bases between. The CDR3 has 15 residues. The CDR3 nucleotides are TGTGCCAGCAGCTTGGTAGTTGAGTGGAACACTGAAGCTTTCTTT. It translates to CASSLVVEWNTEAFF.

The V call is TRBV4-2, the J call TRBJ1-5, with D hard to call. The CDR3 consists of 14 residues. Per germline, CDR1 LGHNA and CDR2 YNFKEQ. V was pared by 5 bases and J by 6 bases, with 14 bases between. The CDR3 nucleotides read TGTGCCAGCAGCTCCTTACTGGAGAGTCAGCCCCAGCATTTT. Its protein is CASSSLLESQPQHF.

The CDR3 spells CASSPWTSGSHNEQFF. The CDR3, as DNA: TGCGCCAGCAGCCCGTGGACTAGCGGGAGTCACAATGAGCAGTTCTTC. V usage is TRBV5-1 and J usage is TRBJ2-1; 13 nucleotides align to TRBD2. The CDR3 spans 16 residues. The trim removed 4 bases at V and 5 bases at J, leaving 6 bases unmatched. From germline, CDR1 is SGHRS and CDR2 YFSETQ.

This clone has only a few counts. The chain combines TRBV9 with TRBJ1-1; D remains ambiguous. Germline V CDR1 and CDR2: SGDLS, YYNGEE. With 4 bases removed from V and 1 base from J, the gap between germline ends came to 8 bases. CDR3 length: 13 residues. In DNA, the CDR3 is TGTGCCAGCAGCCCCCGGGCGAACACTGAAGCTTTCTTT. Encoded protein: CASSPRANTEAFF.

The chain employs TRBV19 and TRBJ1-5, with a possible D match to TRBD1 (5 bases). The CDR3 runs to 14 residues. V was shortened by 3 bases and J by 5 bases, with 11 bases between the two germline ends. Germline CDR1 is LNHDA and CDR2 is SQIVND (reference sequence). CDR3 bases: TGTGCCAGTAGTATGGGGCAGGGACATCAGCCCCAGCATTTT. Protein sequence: CASSMGQGHQPQHF.

The chain joins TRBV7-3 to TRBJ2-5; D is ambiguous. The end of the DNA fits TRBJ2-7 better, so the J call may be wrong. The germline gives CDR1 SGHTA, CDR2 FQGTGA. The length of the CDR3 is 14 residues. The CDR3 loop reads CASAEGSGSYEQYF. The DNA of the CDR3 is TGTGCCTCAGCAGAAGGGTCGGGCTCCTACGAGCAGTACTTC.

The CDR3 loop reads CASSSGTSGRKYYNEQFF. The CDR3 DNA reads TGTGCCAGCAGCTCCGGGACTAGCGGACGGAAATACTACAATGAGCAGTTCTTC. The chain joins TRBV5-4 to TRBJ2-1; 11 bases map to TRBD2. Germline-derived CDR1 and CDR2 are SGHNT and YYREEE (reference sequence). The CDR3 spans 18 residues. V shed 3 bases, J shed 3 bases, and the junction held 11 bases outside the gene matches.

The chain employs TRBV7-9 and TRBJ2-4, with unresolved D. CDR1 and CDR2 from the germline V gene are SEHNR and FQNEAQ (reference sequence). This CDR3 is 11 amino acids long. The V end lost 1 base, the J end lost 10 bases, and 5 bases lay between the germline ends. The CDR3 DNA reads as TGTGCCAGCAGCTTAGAGTATATTCAGTACTTC. Protein sequence: CASSLEYIQYF.

J is TRBJ2-5 and V is TRBV25-1, with a tentative D call TRBD2 (5 bases). This CDR3 has 14 amino acids. Germline assignment: CDR1 MGHDK and CDR2 SYGVNS. V was clipped by 6 bases and J by 4 bases, with 15 bases between them. CDR3 loop: CASSTFGDPETQYF. The CDR3, as DNA: TGTGCCAGCAGCACCTTCGGGGATCCAGAGACCCAGTACTTC.